Given below is one T cell receptor (beta chain) in context. Its antigen remains unknown. Sequenced by immunoSEQ multiplex PCR; TCRdb stores in-frame clones only, minus some. Of thousands of clones in the sample, roughly 70% are singletons; the top ten hold 40% to 45%. CDR1 and CDR2 from the germline V gene are MNHEY and SMNVEV (reference sequence). The junction had 8 bases not matched to a gene; V was cut back by 5 bases and J by 8 bases. The CDR3 covers 14 residues. The source of the sample is a study of CD8 T cell repertoires and HIV-1 epitope variants. About the study: Each of Twenty-five Gag and Nef epitope peptides stimulated a separate culture. Controls were a CMV, EBV and flu pool, Ebola AY9, and no peptide. T cells were cultured for 10 days with cytokines added on days 3 and 7.

The sample taken for sequencing was cultured CD8+ T cells derived from PBMCs. This TCR derives from a male donor with HIV. The chain uses TRBV27 and TRBJ1-2; 10 bases map to TRBD1. CDR3: CASSATGGFGGYTF. The CDR3 DNA reads TGTGCCAGCAGTGCGACAGGGGGCTTTGGCGGCTACACCTTC.